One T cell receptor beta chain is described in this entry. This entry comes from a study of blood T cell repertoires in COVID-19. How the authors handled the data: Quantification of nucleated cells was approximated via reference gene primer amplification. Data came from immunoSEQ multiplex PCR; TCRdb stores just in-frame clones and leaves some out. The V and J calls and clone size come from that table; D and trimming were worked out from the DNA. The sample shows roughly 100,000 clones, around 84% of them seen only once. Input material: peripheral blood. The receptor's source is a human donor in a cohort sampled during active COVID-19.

The CDR3 is CASSIGGGTSTSYEQYF. Here the CDR3 DNA reads TGTGCCAGCAGCATAGGGGGGGGGACCTCTACTTCCTACGAGCAGTACTTC. The chain uses TRBV7-6 and TRBJ2-7; weak D call: TRBD2 (7 bases). The V end was cut by 5 bases, the J end by 1 base, with 21 bases between. The CDR3 is 17 amino acids. Germline CDR1 and CDR2: SGHVS and FNYEAQ.